The 23 T cell receptor beta chains given below trace back to one sample, sequenced in a study of technical replicates of blood from four donors. Profiling relied on immunoSEQ multiplex PCR, and the TCRdb table lists in-frame clones only, not all of them. The sample lists over 50,000 clones, around 95% occurring once. What was sequenced was PBMCs. The source is a human donor in good health. Some clones in this sample may be carry-over from other donors' samples.

This chain links TRBV7-2 with TRBJ1-5; D ambiguous. The length of the CDR3 is 14 residues. The V gene's germline CDR1 is SGHTA and CDR2 FQGNSA. V dropped 1 base and J dropped 1 base, with 5 bases sitting between them. In DNA form, the CDR3 reads TGTGCCAGCAGCTTAGTCCCGAGCAATCAGCCCCAGCATTTT. It encodes CASSLVPSNQPQHF.

The CDR3 is CASSYSQGARNEQFF. In DNA form, the CDR3 reads TGTGCCAGCAGTTACTCGCAGGGGGCTAGAAATGAGCAGTTCTTC. J is TRBJ2-1 and V is TRBV6-6; 8 nucleotides match TRBD1. Germline loops: CDR1 MNHNY, CDR2 SVGAGI (reference sequence). With 0 bases clipped from V and 7 bases from J, the junction kept 5 bases outside the gene matches. The CDR3 has 15 residues.

The genes are TRBV6-5 and TRBJ1-2, with D possibly being TRBD1 (5 bases). The length of the CDR3 is 13 residues. Germline values: CDR1 MNHEY, CDR2 SVGAGI. V lost 5 bases, J lost 5 bases, and 12 bases lay in between. For the CDR3, the DNA is TGTGCCAGCAGTACCCACGACAGTTATGGCTACACCTTC. This encodes CASSTHDSYGYTF.

The gene calls are TRBV6-1 and TRBJ2-7; D unclear. With 6 bases removed from V and 3 bases from J, the gap between germline ends came to 9 bases. The CDR3 totals 12 residues. In germline, CDR1 is MNHNS, CDR2 SASEGT. CDR3 in amino acids: CASSYEFYEQYF. CDR3 DNA: TGTGCCAGCAGCTACGAATTCTACGAGCAGTACTTC.

The rearrangement links TRBV5-4 to TRBJ2-5, with a tentative D call TRBD1 (5 bases). The CDR3 covers 15 residues. V was shortened by 0 bases and J by 2 bases, with 11 bases between the two germline ends. Germline assignment: CDR1 SGHNT and CDR2 YYREEE (reference sequence). This chain's CDR3 is CASSLESGSQETQYF. The CDR3 DNA reads TGTGCCAGCAGCTTGGAGTCAGGGTCACAAGAGACCCAGTACTTC.

The rearrangement uses TRBV30 and TRBJ2-1; no clear D gene. Trimming stripped 2 bases from V and 4 bases from J, with 12 bases between. Germline-derived CDR1 and CDR2 are GTSNPN and SVGIG (reference sequence). The CDR3 is made up of 14 amino acids. In nucleotides, the CDR3 is TGTGCCTGGAGTTCCTTAGGAGCATACAATGAGCAGTTCTTC. It yields the protein CAWSSLGAYNEQFF. Drawing the rest from reference TRBV30 and TRBJ2-1, the complete variable domain is SQTIHQWPATLVQPVGSPLSLECTVEGTSNPNLYWYRQAAGRGLQLLFYSVGIGQISSEVPQNLSASRPQDRQFILSSKKLLLSDSGFYLCAWSSLGAYNEQFFGPGTRLTVL.

The V and J genes are TRBV9 and TRBJ2-7; the D gene is possibly TRBD1 (6 bases). Germline-derived CDR1 and CDR2 are SGDLS and YYNGEE. Trimming removed 4 bases from V and 5 bases from J, with 13 bases in between. The CDR3 has 13 amino acids. The CDR3: CASSTGQFDEQYF. The CDR3 DNA reads as TGTGCCAGCAGCACGGGACAATTTGACGAGCAGTACTTC.

This clone was observed a single time. The J gene is TRBJ1-1, the V gene TRBV4-2; possible D gene TRBD1, 6 bases. Germline values: CDR1 LGHNA, CDR2 YNFKEQ. The CDR3 sequence is 17 residues long. V shed 3 bases and J shed 2 bases, with 19 bases lying between them. The CDR3, as DNA: TGTGCCAGCAGCCAGGCCAGTGGGGGCAGGGTAAACACTGAAGCTTTCTTT. It is translated as CASSQASGGRVNTEAFF.

The chain has TRBV7-2 and TRBJ2-1, with 9 bases matching TRBD2. The germline gives CDR1 SGHTA, CDR2 FQGNSA. The CDR3 is 13 residues long. The ends lost 0 bases at V and 9 bases at J; junction bases unmatched: 0. In DNA, the CDR3 is TGTGCCAGCAGCTTAGCGCGGGAGGGTGAGCAGTTCTTC. Protein product: CASSLAREGEQFF.

The chain joins TRBV18 to TRBJ1-1, with 7 bases identical to TRBD1. Germline V lookup: CDR1 KGHSH, CDR2 LQKENI. This CDR3 has 14 amino acids. V lost 4 bases and J lost 1; bases outside the gene matches: 3. CDR3: CASSQNRGNTEAFF. The CDR3, as DNA: TGTGCCAGCTCACAGAACAGGGGGAACACTGAAGCTTTCTTT.

The chain joins TRBV14 to TRBJ1-2; D is possibly TRBD1 (5 bases). This CDR3 comprises 15 residues. The germline gives CDR1 SGHDN, CDR2 FVKESK. V lost 4 bases to trimming and J lost 4 bases, with 16 bases between them. The CDR3 loop reads CASSRQQVSGYGYTF. The CDR3 DNA follows: TGTGCCAGCAGCCGACAACAGGTGTCAGGCTATGGCTACACCTTC.

The V call is TRBV6-1, the J call TRBJ1-2, with TRBD1 matching 7 bases. V shed 2 bases and J 6 bases; nucleotides not matched to a gene: 6. The CDR3 spans 14 residues. Looked up from germline, CDR1 is MNHNS and CDR2 is SASEGT. CDR3 amino acids: CASSESQTGNGYTF. In DNA, the CDR3 is TGTGCCAGCAGTGAATCCCAGACAGGGAATGGCTACACCTTC.

The chain carries TRBV7-9 and TRBJ1-1; possibly TRBD1 for D (5 bases). Germline CDR1 and CDR2: SEHNR and FQNEAQ (reference sequence). V was trimmed by 3 bases and J by 5 bases, leaving 10 bases between them. There are 13 residues in the CDR3. CDR3 in amino acids: CASSLAGRTEAFF. The CDR3 bases are TGTGCCAGCAGCTTGGCAGGGAGGACTGAAGCTTTCTTT.

The chain is built from TRBV30 and TRBJ2-7; D ambiguous. Germline V gives CDR1 GTSNPN, CDR2 SVGIG (reference sequence). The CDR3 totals 12 residues. The V end lost 0 bases, the J end lost 3 bases, and 6 bases lay between the germline ends. In DNA form, the CDR3 reads TGTGCCTGGAGTGTGTCGAGCTACGAGCAGTACTTC. Translating it yields CAWSVSSYEQYF.

V usage is TRBV7-9 and J usage is TRBJ1-1; the match to TRBD1 covers 8 bases. Germline assignment: CDR1 SEHNR and CDR2 FQNEAQ (reference sequence). V shed 3 bases, J shed 2 bases, and the junction held 5 bases outside the gene matches. The CDR3 is 15 amino acids. The chain's CDR3 is CASSLGTGVNTEAFF. In nucleotides, the CDR3 is TGTGCCAGCAGCTTGGGGACAGGCGTAAACACTGAAGCTTTCTTT.

This chain links TRBV2 with TRBJ1-5, with 8 bases lining up with TRBD1. This CDR3 comprises 15 residues. The junction had 5 bases not matched to a gene; V was cut back by 3 bases and J by 4 bases. Germline V gives CDR1 SNHLY, CDR2 FYNNEI. This CDR3 reads CASSDGDRSNQPQHF. The DNA of the CDR3 is TGTGCCAGCAGTGACGGGGACAGGTCTAATCAGCCCCAGCATTTT.

This chain links TRBV6-6 with TRBJ1-6; 9 nucleotides match TRBD1. This CDR3 region has 14 residues. V lost 8 bases and J lost 9; bases outside the gene matches: 8. Germline V gene data show CDR1 as MNHNY and CDR2 as SVGAGI (reference sequence). CDR3 nucleotides: TGTGCCAGCCGGTTTCGGGACAGGGTTTCACCCCTCCACTTT. Translated: CASRFRDRVSPLHF.

The chain links TRBV27 to TRBJ2-7; no clear D. Trimming shortened V by 2 bases and J by 4 bases, and 9 bases separated the two germline ends. Germline V gene lookup returns CDR1 MNHEY and CDR2 SMNVEV (reference sequence). The CDR3 totals 13 residues. CDR3 DNA sequence: TGTGCCAGCAGTTTAGTGGGCACATACGAGCAGTACTTC. It codes for CASSLVGTYEQYF.

V and J are TRBV30 and TRBJ1-2, with 7 bases identical to TRBD1. Germline lookup yields CDR1 GTSNPN and CDR2 SVGIG (reference sequence). This CDR3 has 12 residues. V was clipped by 3 bases and J by 5 bases; unmatched bases: 3. The DNA for the CDR3 is TGTGCCTGGAGAAACAGGGGTTATGGCTACACCTTC. Its translation is CAWRNRGYGYTF.

This clone was detected only once. The chain has TRBV19 and TRBJ1-1, with a tentative D call TRBD1 (5 bases). The germline V and J ends were trimmed by 5 bases and 0 bases, with 25 bases remaining between them. This CDR3 region has 19 residues. Germline-derived CDR1 and CDR2 are LNHDA and SQIVND (reference sequence). This CDR3 is CASSSMGGGGSGLNTEAFF. CDR3 coding DNA: TGTGCCAGTAGTTCAATGGGGGGTGGTGGGAGCGGTTTGAACACTGAAGCTTTCTTT.

This clone has a single count. The V gene is TRBV5-1, the J gene TRBJ2-1; 13 positions agree with TRBD2. The V segment lost 4 bases and the J segment 6 bases; nucleotides outside the gene matches: 7. This CDR3 has 16 residues. CDR1 SGHRS and CDR2 YFSETQ come from the germline V gene. CDR3 sequence: CASSPAGTSGTNEQFF. The CDR3 DNA is TGCGCCAGCAGCCCAGCCGGGACTAGCGGGACCAATGAGCAGTTCTTC.

This sequence joins TRBV6-5 and TRBJ2-2, with D possibly being TRBD2 (6 bases). This CDR3 is built from 15 residues. Germline loops: CDR1 MNHEY, CDR2 SVGAGI. Trimming shortened V by 4 bases and J by 3 bases, and 12 bases separated the two germline ends. CDR3 sequence (DNA): TGTGCCAGCAGTTCGAGGGACTGGCACACCGGGGAGCTGTTTTTT. It is translated as CASSSRDWHTGELFF.

V is TRBV30 and J is TRBJ1-3, with 7 bases matching TRBD1. V shed 2 bases, J shed 4 bases, and the junction held 2 bases outside the gene matches. This CDR3 spans 13 amino acids. Per the germline V gene, CDR1 is GTSNPN and CDR2 is SVGIG (reference sequence). The CDR3 loop is CAWSPGQGNTIYF. The CDR3 DNA follows: TGTGCCTGGAGTCCGGGACAGGGAAACACCATATATTTT.